The entry below gives a single T cell receptor (beta chain) sequence along with its context. This record belongs to a study of blood T cell repertoires in COVID-19. Overall study context: Material from acute and convalescent COVID-19 was sourced from the United States, Italy and Spain. T cells, B-cell-depleted T cells, or PBMCs provided the cDNA or gDNA that served as material.

Authors' methods: Nucleated cell counts were estimated from reference gene primer amplification. This table comes from immunoSEQ multiplex PCR, and its TCRdb copy is limited to in-frame clones, with some not included. V and J calls and clone size are copied from that table; D and trimming were computed from the DNA. The sample lists around 150,000 clones; approximately 90% were seen once. The CDR3 consists of 15 residues. V lost 4 bases, J lost 0 bases, and 12 bases lay in between. Per the germline V gene, CDR1 is GTSNPN and CDR2 is SVGIG (reference sequence). The chain employs TRBV30 and TRBJ1-4; D gene ambiguous. Sequencing was done on a sample of peripheral blood. The TCR sequence derives from a human donor in a cohort sampled during active COVID-19. CDR3 sequence reads: CAWTPPYTTNEKLFF. As DNA, the CDR3 is TGTGCCTGGACACCCCCATACACAACTAATGAAAAACTGTTTTTT.